This T cell receptor (beta chain) appears in the sequencing data of a study of early stage breast cancer tumors. V shed 6 bases and J shed 0 bases, with 11 bases lying between them. The length of the CDR3 is 14 residues. Germline V CDR1 and CDR2: MNHEY, SVGAGI. Using immunoSEQ multiplex PCR, the repertoire was profiled, and TCRdb retains in-frame clones only, with some absent. The sample records tens of thousands of clones, more than 60% being singletons. This receptor was identified in a person aged 55 to 75 with breast cancer. The sample consisted of blood. The chain couples TRBV6-5 to TRBJ2-5; a weak D match, TRBD1 (5 bases). CDR3 sequence reads: CASRERQYQETQYF. CDR3 coding DNA: TGTGCCAGCAGGGAAAGACAGTACCAAGAGACCCAGTACTTC.